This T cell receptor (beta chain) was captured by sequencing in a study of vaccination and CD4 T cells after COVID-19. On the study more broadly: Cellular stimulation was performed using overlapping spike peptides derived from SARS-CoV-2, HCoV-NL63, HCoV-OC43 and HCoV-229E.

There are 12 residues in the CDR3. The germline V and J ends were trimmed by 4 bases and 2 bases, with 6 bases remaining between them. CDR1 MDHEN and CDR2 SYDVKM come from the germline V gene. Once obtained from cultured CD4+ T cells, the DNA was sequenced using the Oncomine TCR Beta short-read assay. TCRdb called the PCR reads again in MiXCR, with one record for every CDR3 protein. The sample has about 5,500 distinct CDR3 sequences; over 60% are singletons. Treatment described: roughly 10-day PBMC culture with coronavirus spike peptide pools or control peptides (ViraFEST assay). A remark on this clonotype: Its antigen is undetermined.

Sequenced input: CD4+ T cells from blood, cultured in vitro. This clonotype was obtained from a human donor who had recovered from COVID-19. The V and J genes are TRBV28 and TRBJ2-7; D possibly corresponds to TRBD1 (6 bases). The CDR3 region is CASSYRAYEQYF. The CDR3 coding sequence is TGTGCCAGCAGTTACAGGGCCTACGAGCAGTACTTC.